This T cell receptor (beta chain) originates from a study of blood T cell repertoires in COVID-19. Across the whole study: COVID-19 samples from acute and convalescent phases originated in the United States, Italy and Spain.

Libraries were prepared by immunoSEQ multiplex PCR; TCRdb keeps only in-frame clonotypes and omits some of them. The sample has some 250,000 clones, 80% to 90% seen once. Germline values: CDR1 SGHDT, CDR2 YYEEEE. V was shortened by 2 bases and J by 0 bases, with 12 bases between the two germline ends. CDR3 length equals 15 residues. The participants were between about 18 and 90 years old and came from about two dozen US areas. Cohorts were based on clinical histories the participants reported. Cohort 3 recovered donors had two negative PCRs, clearance, or symptom resolution. Sequencing was done on a sample of PBMCs or T cells enriched from blood (not recorded which). The rearrangement uses TRBV5-6 and TRBJ2-7, with a possible D match to TRBD2 (6 bases). This TCR came from a woman in her forties or fifties who had recovered from COVID-19. The CDR3 is CASSFTGVSSYEQYF. The CDR3 DNA is TGTGCCAGCAGCTTCACGGGAGTATCCTCCTACGAGCAGTACTTC. The whole variable domain, filled in from reference TRBV5-6 and TRBJ2-7, reads DAGVTQSPTHLIKTRGQQVTLRCSPKSGHDTVSWYQQALGQGPQFIFQYYEEEERQRGNFPDRFSGHQFPNYSSELNVNALLLGDSALYLCASSFTGVSSYEQYFGPGTRLTVT.